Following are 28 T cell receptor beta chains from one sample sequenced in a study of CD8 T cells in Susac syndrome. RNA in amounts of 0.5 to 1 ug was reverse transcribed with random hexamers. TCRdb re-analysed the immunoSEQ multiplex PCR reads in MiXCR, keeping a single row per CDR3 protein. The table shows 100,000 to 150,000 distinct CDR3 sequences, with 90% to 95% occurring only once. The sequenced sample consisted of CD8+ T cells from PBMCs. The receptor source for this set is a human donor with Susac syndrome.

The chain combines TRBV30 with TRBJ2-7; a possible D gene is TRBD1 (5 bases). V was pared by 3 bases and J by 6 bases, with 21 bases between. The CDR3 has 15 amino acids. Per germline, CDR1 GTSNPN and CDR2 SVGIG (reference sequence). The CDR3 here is CAWRTSTVRWGEQYF. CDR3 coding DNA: TGTGCCTGGAGGACCTCGACAGTCCGTTGGGGCGAGCAGTACTTC.

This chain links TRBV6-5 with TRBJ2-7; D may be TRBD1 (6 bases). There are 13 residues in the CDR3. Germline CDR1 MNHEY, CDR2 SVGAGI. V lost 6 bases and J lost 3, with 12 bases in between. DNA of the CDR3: TGTGCCAGCAGCACAGGGTTCGGCTACGAGCAGTACTTC. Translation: CASSTGFGYEQYF.

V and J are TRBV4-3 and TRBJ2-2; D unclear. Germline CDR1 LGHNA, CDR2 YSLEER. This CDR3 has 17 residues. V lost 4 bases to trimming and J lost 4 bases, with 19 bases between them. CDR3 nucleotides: TGCGCCAGCAGCCCCCCCACTGCTAGATTGGGCACCGGGGAGCTGTTTTTT. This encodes CASSPPTARLGTGELFF.

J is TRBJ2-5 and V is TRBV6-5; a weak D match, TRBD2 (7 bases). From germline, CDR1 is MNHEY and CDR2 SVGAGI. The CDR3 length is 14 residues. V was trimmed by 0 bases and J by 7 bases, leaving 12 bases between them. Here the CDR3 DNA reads TGTGCCAGCAGTTACTCGGGGGGGCGGGGGACCCAGTACTTC. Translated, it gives CASSYSGGRGTQYF.

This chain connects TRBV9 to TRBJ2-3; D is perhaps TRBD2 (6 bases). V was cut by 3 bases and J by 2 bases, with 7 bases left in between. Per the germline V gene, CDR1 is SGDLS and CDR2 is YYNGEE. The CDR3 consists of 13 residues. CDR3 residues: CASSEDYTDTQYF. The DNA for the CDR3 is TGTGCCAGCAGCGAGGACTACACAGATACGCAGTATTTT. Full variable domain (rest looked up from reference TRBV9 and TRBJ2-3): DSGVTQTPKHLITATGQRVTLRCSPRSGDLSVYWYQQSLDQGLQFLIQYYNGEERAKGNILERFSAQQFPDLHSELNLSSLELGDSALYFCASSEDYTDTQYFGPGTRLTVL.

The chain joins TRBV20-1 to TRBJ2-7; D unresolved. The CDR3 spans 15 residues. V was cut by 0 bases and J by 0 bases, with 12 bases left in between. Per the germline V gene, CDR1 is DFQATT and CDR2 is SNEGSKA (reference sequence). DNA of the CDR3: TGCAGTGCTAGAGATTTGGCGTTGAGCTCCTACGAGCAGTACTTC. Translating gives CSARDLALSSYEQYF.

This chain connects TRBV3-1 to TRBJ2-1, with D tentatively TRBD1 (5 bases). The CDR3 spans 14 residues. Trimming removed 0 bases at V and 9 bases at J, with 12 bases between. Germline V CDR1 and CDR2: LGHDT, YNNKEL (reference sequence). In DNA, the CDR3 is TGTGCCAGCAGCCAAGATTCAGGGCAATTTGAGCAGTTCTTC. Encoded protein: CASSQDSGQFEQFF.

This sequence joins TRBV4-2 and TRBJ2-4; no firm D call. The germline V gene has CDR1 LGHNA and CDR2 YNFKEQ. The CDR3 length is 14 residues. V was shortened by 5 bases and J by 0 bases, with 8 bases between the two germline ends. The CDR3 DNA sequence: TGTGCCAGCAGCTCTCCCATAGCCAAAAACATTCAGTACTTC. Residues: CASSSPIAKNIQYF.

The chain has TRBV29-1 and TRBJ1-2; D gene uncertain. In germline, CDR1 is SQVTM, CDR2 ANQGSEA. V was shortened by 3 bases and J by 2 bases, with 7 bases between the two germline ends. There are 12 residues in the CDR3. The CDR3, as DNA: TGCAGCGTTGAGGACCCCAACTATGGCTACACCTTC. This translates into CSVEDPNYGYTF.

CDR3 nucleotide sequence: TGTGCCAGCAGTTTATCTGGCGGACACCCCTACGAGCAGTACTTC. It yields the protein CASSLSGGHPYEQYF. V usage is TRBV27 and J usage is TRBJ2-7, with D perhaps TRBD1 (5 bases). The ends were cut back, 0 bases at V and 2 bases at J, with 11 bases in the middle. Looked up from germline, CDR1 is MNHEY and CDR2 is SMNVEV (reference sequence). CDR3 length: 15 residues.

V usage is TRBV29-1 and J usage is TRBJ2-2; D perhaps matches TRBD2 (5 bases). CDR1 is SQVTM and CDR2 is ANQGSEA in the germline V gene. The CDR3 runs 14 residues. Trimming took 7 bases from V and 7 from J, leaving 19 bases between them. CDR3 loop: CSARITGVNGELFF. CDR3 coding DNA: TGCAGCGCCCGAATTACCGGGGTAAACGGGGAGCTGTTTTTT.

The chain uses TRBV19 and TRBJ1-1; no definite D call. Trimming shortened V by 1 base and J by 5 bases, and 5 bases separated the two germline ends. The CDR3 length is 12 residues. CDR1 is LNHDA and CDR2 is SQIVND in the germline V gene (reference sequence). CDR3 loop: CASSIAGTEAFF. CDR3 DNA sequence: TGTGCCAGTAGTATAGCGGGGACTGAAGCTTTCTTT.

CDR3 in amino acids: CASSSGRTEAFF. The CDR3 nucleotides read TGTGCCAGCAGCTCTGGTCGCACTGAAGCTTTCTTT. The gene calls are TRBV7-2 and TRBJ1-1, with D hard to call. The V and J ends lost 4 bases and 4 bases respectively, with 7 bases between them. The V gene's germline CDR1 is SGHTA and CDR2 FQGNSA. CDR3 length: 12 residues.

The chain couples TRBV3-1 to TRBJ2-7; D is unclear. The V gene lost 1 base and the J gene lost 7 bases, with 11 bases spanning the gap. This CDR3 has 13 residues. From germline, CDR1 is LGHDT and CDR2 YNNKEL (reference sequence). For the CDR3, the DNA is TGTGCCAGCAGCCAAGGGAAGTTTAGTGAGCAGTACTTC. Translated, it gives CASSQGKFSEQYF.

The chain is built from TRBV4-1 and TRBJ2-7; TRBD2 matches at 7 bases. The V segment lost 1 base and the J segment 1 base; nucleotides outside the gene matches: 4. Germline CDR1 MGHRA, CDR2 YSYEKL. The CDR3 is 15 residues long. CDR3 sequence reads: CASSQGRGVSYEQYF. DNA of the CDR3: TGCGCCAGCAGCCAAGGTCGGGGGGTGTCCTACGAGCAGTACTTC.

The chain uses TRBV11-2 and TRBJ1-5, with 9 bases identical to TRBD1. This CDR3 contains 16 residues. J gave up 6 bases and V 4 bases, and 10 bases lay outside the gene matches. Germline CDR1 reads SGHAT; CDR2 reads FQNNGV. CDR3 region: CASSSLTGGKSQPQHF. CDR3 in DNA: TGTGCCAGCAGCTCCCTGACAGGGGGGAAGAGTCAGCCCCAGCATTTT.

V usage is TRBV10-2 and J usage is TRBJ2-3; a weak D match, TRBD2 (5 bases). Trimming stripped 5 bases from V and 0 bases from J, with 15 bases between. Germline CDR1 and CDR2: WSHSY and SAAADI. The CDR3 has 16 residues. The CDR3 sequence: CASSSNLAPSTDTQYF. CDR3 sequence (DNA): TGCGCCAGCAGTAGCAACCTAGCTCCTAGCACAGATACGCAGTATTTT.

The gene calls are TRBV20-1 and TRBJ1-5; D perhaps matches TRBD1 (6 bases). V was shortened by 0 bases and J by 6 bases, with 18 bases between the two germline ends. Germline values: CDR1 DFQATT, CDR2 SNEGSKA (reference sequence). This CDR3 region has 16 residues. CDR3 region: CSARDRLGGSAQPQHF. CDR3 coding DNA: TGCAGTGCTAGAGATCGCCTAGGGGGGTCAGCTCAGCCCCAGCATTTT.

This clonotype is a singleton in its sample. The CDR3 is CASSPPLRQTYEQYF. CDR3 bases: TGTGCCAGCTCACCACCCCTGAGACAGACCTACGAGCAGTACTTC. The chain joins TRBV18 to TRBJ2-7; TRBD1 might be the D (5 bases). The CDR3 runs to 15 residues. V was cut by 0 bases and J by 2 bases, with 11 bases left in between. CDR1 KGHSH and CDR2 LQKENI come from the germline V gene.

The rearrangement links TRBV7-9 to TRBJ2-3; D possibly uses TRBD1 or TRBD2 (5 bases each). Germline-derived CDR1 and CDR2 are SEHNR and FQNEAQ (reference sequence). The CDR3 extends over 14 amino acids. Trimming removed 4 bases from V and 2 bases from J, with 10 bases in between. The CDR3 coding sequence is TGTGCCAGCAGCTCGGGACCATTCACAGATACGCAGTATTTT. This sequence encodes CASSSGPFTDTQYF.

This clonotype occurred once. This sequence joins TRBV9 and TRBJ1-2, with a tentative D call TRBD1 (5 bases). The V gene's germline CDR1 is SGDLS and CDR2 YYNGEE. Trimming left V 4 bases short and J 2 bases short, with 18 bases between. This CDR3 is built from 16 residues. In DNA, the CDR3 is TGTGCCAGCAGCACCACCGGGACGGGGGAGAACTATGGCTACACCTTC. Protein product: CASSTTGTGENYGYTF.

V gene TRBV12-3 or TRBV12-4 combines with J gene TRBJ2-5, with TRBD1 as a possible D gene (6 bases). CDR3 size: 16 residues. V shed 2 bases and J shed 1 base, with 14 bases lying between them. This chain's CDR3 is CASSLFVQGPQETQYF. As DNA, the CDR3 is TGTGCCAGCAGTTTATTCGTACAGGGACCCCAAGAGACCCAGTACTTC.

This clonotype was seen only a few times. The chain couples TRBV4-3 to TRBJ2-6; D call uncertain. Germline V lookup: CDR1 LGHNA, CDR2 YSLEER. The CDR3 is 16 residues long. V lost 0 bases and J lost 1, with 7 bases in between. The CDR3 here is CASSQESGSGANVLTF. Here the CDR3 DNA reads TGCGCCAGCAGCCAAGAGTCTGGTTCTGGGGCCAACGTCCTGACTTTC.

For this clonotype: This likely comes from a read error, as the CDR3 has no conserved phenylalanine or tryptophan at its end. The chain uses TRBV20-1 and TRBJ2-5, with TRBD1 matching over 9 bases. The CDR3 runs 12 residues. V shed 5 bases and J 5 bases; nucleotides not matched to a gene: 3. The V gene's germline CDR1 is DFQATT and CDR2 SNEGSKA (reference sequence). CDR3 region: CSADRGGETQYL. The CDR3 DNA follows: TGCAGTGCTGACAGGGGGGGGGAGACCCAGTACTTG.

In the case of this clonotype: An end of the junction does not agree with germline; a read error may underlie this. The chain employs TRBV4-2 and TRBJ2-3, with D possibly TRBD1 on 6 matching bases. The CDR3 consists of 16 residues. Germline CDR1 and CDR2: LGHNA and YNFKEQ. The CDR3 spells CASSQDWGLGTDTQYF. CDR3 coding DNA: TGCGCCAGCAGCCAAGATTGGGGGCTCGGCACAGATACGCAGTATTTT.

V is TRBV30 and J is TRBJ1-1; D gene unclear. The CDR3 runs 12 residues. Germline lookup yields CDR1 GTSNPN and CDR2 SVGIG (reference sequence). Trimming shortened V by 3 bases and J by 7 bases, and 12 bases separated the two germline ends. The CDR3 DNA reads TGTGCCTGGAGAAAGGAATACGGTGAAGCTTTCTTT. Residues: CAWRKEYGEAFF.

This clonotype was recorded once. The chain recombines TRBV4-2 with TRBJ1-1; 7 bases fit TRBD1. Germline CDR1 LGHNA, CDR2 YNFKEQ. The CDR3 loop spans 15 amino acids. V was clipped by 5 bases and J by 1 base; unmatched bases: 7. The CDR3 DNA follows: TGTGCCAGCAGCTATTTTCAGGGGGAGAACACTGAAGCTTTCTTT. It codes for CASSYFQGENTEAFF.

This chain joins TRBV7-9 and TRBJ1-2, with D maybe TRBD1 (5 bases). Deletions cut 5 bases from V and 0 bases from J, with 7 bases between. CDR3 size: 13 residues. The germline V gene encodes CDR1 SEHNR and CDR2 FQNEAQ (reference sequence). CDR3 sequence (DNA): TGTGCCAGCAGCGGGGCTACTAACTATGGCTACACCTTC. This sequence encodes CASSGATNYGYTF.